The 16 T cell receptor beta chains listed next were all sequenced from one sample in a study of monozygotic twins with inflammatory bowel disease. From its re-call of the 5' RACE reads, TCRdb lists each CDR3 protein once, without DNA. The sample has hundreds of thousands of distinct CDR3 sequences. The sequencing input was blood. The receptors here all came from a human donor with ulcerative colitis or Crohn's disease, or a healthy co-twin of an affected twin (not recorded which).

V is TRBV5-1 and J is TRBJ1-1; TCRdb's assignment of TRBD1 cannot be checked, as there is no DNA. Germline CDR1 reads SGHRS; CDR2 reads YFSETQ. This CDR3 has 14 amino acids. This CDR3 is CASSLWAVDTEAFF.

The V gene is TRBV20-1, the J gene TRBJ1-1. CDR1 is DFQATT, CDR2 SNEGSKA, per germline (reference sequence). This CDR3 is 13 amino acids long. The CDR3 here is CSARDYKSPEAFF.

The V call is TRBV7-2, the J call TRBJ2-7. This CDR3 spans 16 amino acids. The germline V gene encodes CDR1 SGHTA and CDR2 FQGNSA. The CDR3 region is CASSLDGWPTSLEQYF.

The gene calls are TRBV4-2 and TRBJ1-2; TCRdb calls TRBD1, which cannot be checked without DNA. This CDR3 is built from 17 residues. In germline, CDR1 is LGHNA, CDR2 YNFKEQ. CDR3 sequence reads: CASSQAGGGARFYGYTF.

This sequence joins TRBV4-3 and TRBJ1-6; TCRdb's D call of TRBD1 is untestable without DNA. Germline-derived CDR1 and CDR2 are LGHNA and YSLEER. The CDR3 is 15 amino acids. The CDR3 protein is CASSQGQDYNSPLHF.

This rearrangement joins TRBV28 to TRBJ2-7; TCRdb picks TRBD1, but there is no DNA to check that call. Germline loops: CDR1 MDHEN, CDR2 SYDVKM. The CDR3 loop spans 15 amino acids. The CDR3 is CASSLLRTEGYEQYF.

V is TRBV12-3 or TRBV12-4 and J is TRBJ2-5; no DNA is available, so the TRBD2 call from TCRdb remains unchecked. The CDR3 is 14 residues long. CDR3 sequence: CASSSLLVKETQYF.

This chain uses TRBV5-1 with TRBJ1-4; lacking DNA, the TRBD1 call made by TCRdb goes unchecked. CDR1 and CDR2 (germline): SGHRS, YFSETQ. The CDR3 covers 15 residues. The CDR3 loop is CASSTDNGRISGLFF.

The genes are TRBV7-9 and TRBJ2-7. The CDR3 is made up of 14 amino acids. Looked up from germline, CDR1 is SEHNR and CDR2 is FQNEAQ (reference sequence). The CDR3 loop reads CASSLVGKTYEQYF. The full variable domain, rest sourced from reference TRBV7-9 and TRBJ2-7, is DTGVSQNPRHKITKRGQNVTFRCDPISEHNRLYWYRQTLGQGPEFLTYFQNEAQLEKSRLLSDRFSAERPKGSFSTLEIQRTEQGDSAMYLCASSLVGKTYEQYFGPGTRLTVT.

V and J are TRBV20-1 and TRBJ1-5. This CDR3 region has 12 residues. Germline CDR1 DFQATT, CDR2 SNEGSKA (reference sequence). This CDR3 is CSARKMDQPQHF.

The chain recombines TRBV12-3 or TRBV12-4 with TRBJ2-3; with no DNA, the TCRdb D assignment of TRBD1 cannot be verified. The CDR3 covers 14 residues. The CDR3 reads CASRDRGVSDTQYF.

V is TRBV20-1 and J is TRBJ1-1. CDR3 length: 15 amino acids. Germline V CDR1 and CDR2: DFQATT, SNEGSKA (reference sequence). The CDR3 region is CSARYGLLANTEAFF.

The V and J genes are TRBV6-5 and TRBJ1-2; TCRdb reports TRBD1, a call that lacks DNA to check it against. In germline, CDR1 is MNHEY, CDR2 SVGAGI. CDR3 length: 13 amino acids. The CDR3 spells CASRSVDSYGYTF.

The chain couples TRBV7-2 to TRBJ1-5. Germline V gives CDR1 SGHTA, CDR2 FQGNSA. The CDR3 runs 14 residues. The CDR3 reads CASSQTYSNQPQHF.

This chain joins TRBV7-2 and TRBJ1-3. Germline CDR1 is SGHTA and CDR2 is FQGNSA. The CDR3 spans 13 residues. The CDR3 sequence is CASRTGTGNTIYF. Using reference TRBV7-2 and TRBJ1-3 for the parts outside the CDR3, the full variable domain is GAGVSQSPSNKVTEKGKDVELRCDPISGHTALYWYRQSLGQGLEFLIYFQGNSAPDKSGLPSDRFSAERTGGSVSTLTIQRTQQEDSAVYLCASRTGTGNTIYFGEGSWLTVV.

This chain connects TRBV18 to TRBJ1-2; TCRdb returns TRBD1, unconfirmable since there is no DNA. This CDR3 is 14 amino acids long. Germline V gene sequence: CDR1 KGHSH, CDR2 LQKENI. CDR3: CASSPTGDYYGYTF. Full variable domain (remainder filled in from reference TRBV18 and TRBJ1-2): NAGVMQNPRHLVRRRGQEARLRCSPMKGHSHVYWYRQLPEEGLKFMVYLQKENIIDESGMPKERFSAEFPKEGPSILRIQQVVRGDSAAYFCASSPTGDYYGYTFGSGTRLTVV.